A selection of T cell receptor beta chains follows, all from one sample in a study of cytomegalovirus exposure and HLA in healthy donors. The method was immunoSEQ multiplex PCR; TCRdb's version includes in-frame clones alone and lacks a portion of them. The sample has 180,000 or so clones, over 80% seen once; the top ten hold around 1.4%. The specimen was PBMCs. These receptor sequences come from a girl between 10 and 17 years old in good health and CMV-seropositive. CDR3s include the opening cysteine and the closing phenylalanine or tryptophan. The D gene is left open where the match is weak. Not all rows give a size; the values are once, few, many and, for expanded clones, a class.

D gene: .
V gene: TRBV9
clone size: .
J gene: TRBJ1-5
CDR3 length: 13
CDR3 protein: CASSLSGNQPQHF
CDR3 DNA: TGTGCCAGCAGCCTGTCGGGAAATCAGCCCCAGCATTTT

D gene: TRBD1
V gene: TRBV19
clone size: .
J gene: TRBJ2-5
CDR3 length: 14
CDR3 protein: CASSKTGGKETQYF
CDR3 DNA: TGTGCCAGTAGTAAGACAGGGGGAAAAGAGACCCAGTACTTC

D gene: .
V gene: TRBV7-9
clone size: .
J gene: TRBJ2-1
CDR3 length: 16
CDR3 protein: CASSLVPGVSYNEQFF
CDR3 DNA: TGTGCCAGCAGCTTAGTTCCGGGGGTTTCATACAATGAGCAGTTCTTC

D gene: TRBD1
V gene: TRBV29-1
clone size: .
J gene: TRBJ1-5
CDR3 length: 15
CDR3 protein: CSVGYGTGSNQPQHF
CDR3 DNA: TGCAGCGTCGGTTACGGGACAGGAAGTAATCAGCCCCAGCATTTT

D gene: .
V gene: TRBV5-6
clone size: .
J gene: TRBJ1-3
CDR3 length: 15
CDR3 protein: CASHREGSSGNTIYF
CDR3 DNA: TGTGCCAGCCACCGTGAGGGAAGCTCTGGAAACACCATATATTTT

D gene: TRBD1
V gene: TRBV5-6
clone size: .
J gene: TRBJ1-1
CDR3 length: 14
CDR3 protein: CASSSGQPSTEAFF
CDR3 DNA: TGTGCCAGCAGCTCGGGACAGCCGAGCACTGAAGCTTTCTTT

D gene: TRBD1
V gene: TRBV19
clone size: .
J gene: TRBJ1-1
CDR3 length: 13
CDR3 protein: CASSDRENTEAFF
CDR3 DNA: TGTGCCAGTAGTGACAGGGAGAACACTGAAGCTTTCTTT

D gene: .
V gene: TRBV19
clone size: few
J gene: TRBJ2-5
CDR3 length: 14
CDR3 protein: CASSRAQGPETQYF
CDR3 DNA: TGTGCCAGTAGCCGAGCGCAGGGGCCGGAGACCCAGTACTTC

D gene: TRBD2
V gene: TRBV7-2
clone size: .
J gene: TRBJ2-7
CDR3 length: 15
CDR3 protein: CASSFRRTSAYEQYF
CDR3 DNA: TGTGCCAGCAGCTTTAGGAGGACTAGCGCCTACGAGCAGTACTTC

D gene: TRBD1
V gene: TRBV4-1
clone size: .
J gene: TRBJ1-1
CDR3 length: 16
CDR3 protein: CASSHPSGGSNTEAFF
CDR3 DNA: TGCGCCAGCAGCCATCCTTCAGGGGGCTCGAACACTGAAGCTTTCTTT

D gene: TRBD1
V gene: TRBV7-3
clone size: .
J gene: TRBJ2-3
CDR3 length: 20
CDR3 protein: CASSRARDSPTFGSTDTQYF
CDR3 DNA: TGTGCCAGCAGCCGCGCCCGGGACAGCCCCACTTTTGGGTCCACAGATACGCAGTATTTT

D gene: TRBD2
V gene: TRBV5-1
clone size: .
J gene: TRBJ2-2
CDR3 length: 16
CDR3 protein: CASSRGLAGNTGELFF
CDR3 DNA: TGCGCCAGCAGCCGCGGACTAGCGGGAAACACCGGGGAGCTGTTTTTT

D gene: .
V gene: TRBV12-5
clone size: once
J gene: TRBJ1-2
CDR3 length: 13
CDR3 protein: CASGLPSRDGYTF
CDR3 DNA: TGTGCTAGTGGTTTGCCCAGCAGGGATGGCTACACCTTC

D gene: TRBD1
V gene: TRBV27
clone size: .
J gene: TRBJ2-5
CDR3 length: 15
CDR3 protein: CASSRQGLGQETQYF
CDR3 DNA: TGTGCCAGCAGTAGACAGGGGCTGGGACAAGAGACCCAGTACTTC

D gene: .
V gene: TRBV20-1
clone size: .
J gene: TRBJ2-5
CDR3 length: 11
CDR3 protein: CSARSLETQYF
CDR3 DNA: TGCAGTGCTAGGTCGTTAGAGACCCAGTACTTC

D gene: TRBD2
V gene: TRBV6-5
clone size: .
J gene: TRBJ2-7
CDR3 length: 14
CDR3 protein: CASSRTSSYYEQYF
CDR3 DNA: TGTGCCAGCAGCAGGACTAGCAGTTACTACGAGCAGTACTTC

D gene: TRBD2
V gene: TRBV11-2
clone size: .
J gene: TRBJ2-1
CDR3 length: 18
CDR3 protein: CASRMQKTGTSYYNEQFF
CDR3 DNA: TGTGCCAGCAGGATGCAAAAGACCGGGACTAGTTACTACAATGAGCAGTTCTTC

D gene: TRBD2
V gene: TRBV27
clone size: .
J gene: TRBJ2-2
CDR3 length: 18
CDR3 protein: CASTNNPSPGGRTGELFF
CDR3 DNA: TGTGCCAGCACCAATAACCCCTCTCCGGGAGGACGGACCGGGGAGCTGTTTTTT

D gene: .
V gene: TRBV5-8
clone size: .
J gene: TRBJ2-3
CDR3 length: 17
CDR3 protein: CASSSTWGLASTDTQYF
CDR3 DNA: TGTGCCAGCAGCTCAACTTGGGGCCTTGCTAGCACAGATACGCAGTATTTT

D gene: .
V gene: TRBV4-1
clone size: few
J gene: TRBJ2-7
CDR3 length: 16
CDR3 protein: CASSQERDRSSYEQYF
CDR3 DNA: TGCGCCAGCAGCCAAGAGCGAGACAGGAGCTCCTACGAGCAGTACTTC

D gene: .
V gene: TRBV5-6
clone size: .
J gene: TRBJ2-1
CDR3 length: 15
CDR3 protein: CASSLALALYNEQFF
CDR3 DNA: TGTGCCAGCAGCTTGGCCCTAGCGCTATACAATGAGCAGTTCTTC

D gene: TRBD1
V gene: TRBV11-2
clone size: once
J gene: TRBJ2-7
CDR3 length: 17
CDR3 protein: CASSLRQGAPGAYEQYF
CDR3 DNA: TGTGCCAGCAGCTTAAGGCAGGGGGCGCCGGGTGCCTACGAGCAGTACTTC

D gene: .
V gene: TRBV6-6
clone size: .
J gene: TRBJ1-5
CDR3 length: 14
CDR3 protein: CASSYSPEAEPQHF
CDR3 DNA: TGTGCCAGCAGTTACTCCCCGGAAGCGGAGCCCCAGCATTTT

D gene: TRBD2
V gene: TRBV9
clone size: .
J gene: TRBJ2-2
CDR3 length: 15
CDR3 protein: CASSVTSGVTGELFF
CDR3 DNA: TGTGCCAGCAGCGTGACTAGCGGGGTCACCGGGGAGCTGTTTTTT

D gene: TRBD2
V gene: TRBV14
clone size: .
J gene: TRBJ2-1
CDR3 length: 16
CDR3 protein: CASSRTGTTQLGEQFF
CDR3 DNA: TGTGCCAGCAGCCGAACCGGGACTACTCAGTTAGGAGAGCAGTTCTTC

D gene: TRBD2
V gene: TRBV19
clone size: .
J gene: TRBJ2-1
CDR3 length: 18
CDR3 protein: CASSSGLAGGQHYNEQFF
CDR3 DNA: TGTGCCAGTAGTTCGGGACTAGCGGGAGGGCAGCACTACAATGAGCAGTTCTTC

D gene: .
V gene: TRBV27
clone size: once
J gene: TRBJ1-2
CDR3 length: 13
CDR3 protein: CASSLGRAAGYTF
CDR3 DNA: TGTGCCAGCAGTTTAGGCAGGGCGGCTGGCTACACCTTC

D gene: TRBD1
V gene: TRBV30
clone size: .
J gene: TRBJ1-2
CDR3 length: 13
CDR3 protein: CAWSPGTGYGYTF
CDR3 DNA: TGTGCCTGGAGTCCCGGGACAGGCTATGGCTACACCTTC

D gene: .
V gene: TRBV20-1
clone size: .
J gene: TRBJ2-5
CDR3 length: 11
CDR3 protein: CSLQFQETQYF
CDR3 DNA: TGCAGCCTACAGTTTCAAGAGACCCAGTACTTC

D gene: .
V gene: TRBV5-6
clone size: .
J gene: TRBJ1-2
CDR3 length: 14
CDR3 protein: CASSLVQSNYGYTF
CDR3 DNA: TGTGCCAGCAGCTTGGTACAGAGTAACTATGGCTACACCTTC

D gene: .
V gene: TRBV27
clone size: .
J gene: TRBJ1-1
CDR3 length: 16
CDR3 protein: CASSSSAGGPNTEAFF
CDR3 DNA: TGTGCCAGCAGTTCCTCGGCCGGAGGCCCGAACACTGAAGCTTTCTTT

D gene: TRBD2
V gene: TRBV2
clone size: .
J gene: TRBJ2-1
CDR3 length: 20
CDR3 protein: CASSSAGTSGLASSYNEQFF
CDR3 DNA: TGTGCCAGCAGTTCCGCCGGGACTAGCGGGCTCGCATCTTCCTACAATGAGCAGTTCTTC

D gene: .
V gene: TRBV10-3
clone size: .
J gene: TRBJ2-5
CDR3 length: 11
CDR3 protein: CAISESREQYF
CDR3 DNA: TGTGCCATCAGTGAGTCCCGTGAGCAGTACTTC

D gene: .
V gene: TRBV30
clone size: .
J gene: TRBJ1-1
CDR3 length: 14
CDR3 protein: CAWSVLGGNTEAFF
CDR3 DNA: TGTGCCTGGAGTGTACTCGGGGGGAACACTGAAGCTTTCTTT

D gene: .
V gene: TRBV7-6
clone size: .
J gene: TRBJ2-3
CDR3 length: 15
CDR3 protein: CASSLAAGETDTQYF
CDR3 DNA: TGTGCCAGCAGCTTAGCGGCAGGGGAAACAGATACGCAGTATTTT

D gene: TRBD1
V gene: TRBV5-4
clone size: .
J gene: TRBJ2-1
CDR3 length: 13
CDR3 protein: CASSSDRGNEQFF
CDR3 DNA: TGTGCCAGCAGCTCCGACAGGGGTAATGAGCAGTTCTTC

D gene: .
V gene: TRBV15
clone size: .
J gene: TRBJ2-1
CDR3 length: 13
CDR3 protein: CATRQAYYNEQFF
CDR3 DNA: TGTGCCACCAGACAGGCGTACTACAATGAGCAGTTCTTC

D gene: .
V gene: TRBV7-2
clone size: .
J gene: TRBJ2-1
CDR3 length: 17
CDR3 protein: CASSFALRQRSYNEQFF
CDR3 DNA: .

D gene: TRBD1
V gene: TRBV19
clone size: .
J gene: TRBJ2-2
CDR3 length: 15
CDR3 protein: CASQPQGAGTGELFF
CDR3 DNA: TGTGCCAGTCAACCCCAGGGGGCTGGCACCGGGGAGCTGTTTTTT

D gene: TRBD2
V gene: TRBV7-3
clone size: .
J gene: TRBJ2-1
CDR3 length: 13
CDR3 protein: CASRLAGGGEQFF
CDR3 DNA: TGTGCCAGCAGACTAGCGGGAGGAGGAGAGCAGTTCTTC

D gene: TRBD1
V gene: TRBV5-1
clone size: .
J gene: TRBJ2-7
CDR3 length: 15
CDR3 protein: CASSPRDRGSSEQYF
CDR3 DNA: TGCGCCAGCAGCCCCCGGGACAGGGGGTCCTCCGAGCAGTACTTC

D gene: TRBD1
V gene: TRBV4-2
clone size: .
J gene: TRBJ2-7
CDR3 length: 16
CDR3 protein: CASSHLPGQGPYEQYF
CDR3 DNA: TGTGCCAGCAGCCATCTCCCGGGACAGGGGCCCTACGAGCAGTACTTC

D gene: TRBD1
V gene: TRBV5-6
clone size: .
J gene: TRBJ2-1
CDR3 length: 15
CDR3 protein: CASSLWTGVYNEQFF
CDR3 DNA: TGTGCCAGCAGCTTGTGGACAGGGGTGTACAATGAGCAGTTCTTC

D gene: TRBD2
V gene: TRBV9
clone size: .
J gene: TRBJ2-1
CDR3 length: 18
CDR3 protein: CASSVDRLLAGVGGEQFF
CDR3 DNA: TGTGCCAGCAGCGTAGACAGATTACTAGCGGGAGTTGGGGGTGAGCAGTTCTTC

D gene: TRBD1
V gene: TRBV5-4
clone size: .
J gene: TRBJ2-3
CDR3 length: 18
CDR3 protein: CASSLAETGIPSTDTQYF
CDR3 DNA: TGTGCCAGCAGCTTGGCGGAGACAGGGATCCCTAGCACAGATACGCAGTATTTT

D gene: TRBD2
V gene: TRBV6-5
clone size: .
J gene: TRBJ2-1
CDR3 length: 15
CDR3 protein: CASSPYSGSYNEQFF
CDR3 DNA: TGTGCCAGCAGTCCGTATAGCGGGAGCTACAATGAGCAGTTCTTC

D gene: TRBD1
V gene: TRBV5-1
clone size: .
J gene: TRBJ1-4
CDR3 length: 15
CDR3 protein: CASRDAGTGREKLFF
CDR3 DNA: TGCGCCAGCAGGGATGCCGGGACAGGGAGAGAAAAACTGTTTTTT

D gene: .
V gene: TRBV5-1
clone size: .
J gene: TRBJ2-7
CDR3 length: 14
CDR3 protein: CASSLQGLIYEQYF
CDR3 DNA: TGCGCCAGCAGCCTACAGGGATTGATATACGAGCAGTACTTC

D gene: .
V gene: TRBV27
clone size: .
J gene: TRBJ2-1
CDR3 length: 19
CDR3 protein: CASTLSFELTAPPYNEQFF
CDR3 DNA: TGTGCCAGCACCCTATCCTTCGAGTTGACAGCACCTCCCTACAATGAGCAGTTCTTC

D gene: .
V gene: TRBV4-2
clone size: .
J gene: TRBJ2-7
CDR3 length: 14
CDR3 protein: CASSGGGSSYEQYF
CDR3 DNA: TGTGCCAGCAGCGGCGGAGGCAGCTCCTACGAGCAGTACTTC

D gene: TRBD1
V gene: TRBV5-1
clone size: .
J gene: TRBJ1-1
CDR3 length: 15
CDR3 protein: CASSDLTGANTEAFF
CDR3 DNA: TGCGCCAGCAGCGATTTGACAGGGGCGAACACTGAAGCTTTCTTT